This is a list of T cell receptor beta chains from one sample in a study of graft-versus-host responses after intestinal transplantation. These receptors have no known antigen. The method was immunoSEQ multiplex PCR; TCRdb's version includes in-frame clones alone and lacks a portion of them. The data contain tens of thousands of clones, around 96% of them seen just once; the ten biggest clones take up about 0.22%. The sequencing used unstimulated CD8+ T cells sorted from spleen or lymph node cells, collected before transplant. Receptors originate from a human donor who was the organ donor for an intestinal transplant. CDR3s include the opening cysteine and the closing phenylalanine or tryptophan. The order of the fields is CDR3 protein, CDR3 DNA, J gene, D gene, V gene. The D gene is left open where the match is weak.

cdr3_aa: CASSMSGPSYNEQFF; cdr3_nt: TGTGCCAGCAGCATGAGCGGGCCCTCCTACAATGAGCAGTTCTTC; j_call: TRBJ2-1; d_call: .; v_call: TRBV7-9
cdr3_aa: CASSEGDSMNTEAFF; cdr3_nt: TGTGCCAGCAGTGAAGGGGACAGCATGAACACTGAAGCTTTCTTT; j_call: TRBJ1-1; d_call: TRBD1; v_call: TRBV6-1
cdr3_aa: CATSPGTGHYGYTF; cdr3_nt: TGTGCCACCAGCCCCGGGACAGGGCACTATGGCTACACCTTC; j_call: TRBJ1-2; d_call: TRBD1; v_call: TRBV15
cdr3_aa: CASSSDRGLVSGYTF; cdr3_nt: TGTGCCAGCAGCTCGGACAGGGGGCTTGTGTCTGGCTACACCTTC; j_call: TRBJ1-2; d_call: TRBD1; v_call: TRBV7-2
cdr3_aa: CAWSVLFPEAFF; cdr3_nt: TGTGCCTGGAGCGTCCTGTTCCCTGAAGCTTTCTTT; j_call: TRBJ1-1; d_call: .; v_call: TRBV30
cdr3_aa: CASSSTTGFHIQYF; cdr3_nt: TGTGCCAGCAGCTCGACGACAGGGTTTCACATTCAGTACTTC; j_call: TRBJ2-4; d_call: TRBD1; v_call: TRBV7-9
cdr3_aa: CASSQIQVYQETQYF; cdr3_nt: TGTGCCAGCAGCCAAATACAGGTGTACCAAGAGACCCAGTACTTC; j_call: TRBJ2-5; d_call: .; v_call: TRBV7-9
cdr3_aa: CASSQENPDPYGYTF; cdr3_nt: TGTGCCAGCAGCCAAGAGAATCCGGACCCCTATGGCTACACCTTC; j_call: TRBJ1-2; d_call: .; v_call: TRBV4-2
cdr3_aa: CASSQDSGTPYYEQYF; cdr3_nt: TGCGCCAGCAGCCAAGATTCCGGGACCCCCTACTACGAGCAGTACTTC; j_call: TRBJ2-7; d_call: .; v_call: TRBV4-3
cdr3_aa: CASSQGLGHSPLHF; cdr3_nt: TGTGCCAGCAGTCAAGGACTAGGTCATTCACCCCTCCACTTT; j_call: TRBJ1-6; d_call: .; v_call: TRBV6-5